The 32 T cell receptor beta chains reported below all come from one sample, sequenced in a study of blood T cell repertoires in COVID-19. The method was immunoSEQ multiplex PCR; TCRdb's version includes in-frame clones alone and lacks a portion of them. The table shows about 430,000 clones, with 70% to 90% occurring only once. The specimen sequenced was PBMCs or T cells enriched from blood (not recorded which). These receptors were collected from a woman in her thirties with acute COVID-19.

As concerns this clone: The same CDR3 can be traced to other DNA sequences in this sample. V and J are TRBV7-9 and TRBJ1-2; D not certain. The germline V gene encodes CDR1 SEHNR and CDR2 FQNEAQ (reference sequence). The CDR3 has 13 residues. Trimming shortened V by 5 bases and J by 5 bases, and 12 bases separated the two germline ends. The CDR3 DNA follows: TGTGCCAGCAGCCCGACGGGGTCTTATGGCTACACCTTC. Its translation: CASSPTGSYGYTF.

The gene calls are TRBV12-5 and TRBJ1-4, with a tentative D call TRBD1 (6 bases). The CDR3 extends over 14 amino acids. Germline values: CDR1 LGHNT, CDR2 FRNRAP. The V and J ends lost 2 bases and 6 bases respectively, with 10 bases between them. This CDR3 is CASGLTGQDEKLFF. Written as DNA, the CDR3 is TGTGCTAGTGGTTTGACAGGGCAGGATGAAAAACTGTTTTTT.

This clone was detected only a few times. The chain recombines TRBV27 with TRBJ1-5, with 11 bases identical to TRBD1. V lost 5 bases to trimming and J lost 11 bases; unmatched junction nucleotides: 14. Germline V gene lookup returns CDR1 MNHEY and CDR2 SMNVEV (reference sequence). This CDR3 is built from 16 residues. CDR3 protein: CASSDRTGGAREAQHF. CDR3 DNA: TGTGCCAGCAGTGACCGGACAGGGGGCGCAAGGGAGGCCCAGCATTTT.

This clone was seen more than once but under ten times. The V and J genes are TRBV4-1 and TRBJ1-2; maybe TRBD1 (5 bases). V lost 4 bases and J 5 bases, leaving 17 bases between the germline ends. Germline V gives CDR1 MGHRA, CDR2 YSYEKL. This CDR3 has 15 amino acids. The CDR3 nucleotides read TGCGCCAGCAGCCTCCTAAAGGGACGGGGGTATGGCTACACCTTC. This sequence encodes CASSLLKGRGYGYTF.

The chain has TRBV3-1 (or the pseudogene TRBV3-2) and TRBJ2-2, with 13 bases matching TRBD2. The ends lost 1 base at V and 3 bases at J; junction bases unmatched: 8. CDR1 LGHDT and CDR2 YNNKEL come from the germline V gene (reference sequence). The CDR3 has 19 amino acids. The CDR3: CASSQGTSGGRGYTGELFF. In DNA, the CDR3 is TGTGCCAGCAGCCAAGGGACTAGCGGGGGCCGAGGGTACACCGGGGAGCTGTTTTTT.

This clone appeared a single time. CDR3 protein: CASSLVGDGNTIYF. The CDR3 region has the DNA TGTGCCAGCAGCTTGGTGGGCGATGGAAACACCATATATTTT. The chain is built from TRBV5-4 and TRBJ1-3; D not resolved. The germline V and J ends were trimmed by 0 bases and 3 bases, with 7 bases remaining between them. Germline V gene sequence: CDR1 SGHNT, CDR2 YYREEE (reference sequence). The CDR3 runs to 14 residues. Full variable domain (missing parts from reference TRBV5-4 and TRBJ1-3): ETGVTQSPTHLIKTRGQQVTLRCSSQSGHNTVSWYQQALGQGPQFIFQYYREEENGRGNFPPRFSGLQFPNYSSELNVNALELDDSALYLCASSLVGDGNTIYFGEGSWLTVV.

This sequence joins TRBV6-4 and TRBJ1-2; TRBD1 matches 8 bases. This CDR3 has 12 amino acids. The V and J ends lost 6 bases and 7 bases, in that order; junction bases with no gene match: 4. Germline CDR1 is MRHNA and CDR2 is SNTAGT. In DNA form, the CDR3 reads TGTGCCAGCAGGACAGGGGACTCTGGCTACACCTTC. Residues: CASRTGDSGYTF.

The chain joins TRBV6-5 to TRBJ2-7, with 8 nucleotides matching TRBD2. Germline V lookup: CDR1 MNHEY, CDR2 SVGAGI. There are 15 residues in the CDR3. V was clipped by 9 bases and J by 1 base; unmatched bases: 11. The CDR3 reads CASGRSLAGSYEQYF. CDR3 coding DNA: TGTGCCAGTGGGCGTAGCTTAGCGGGGTCCTACGAGCAGTACTTC.

Concerning this clone: The sample contains more than one DNA sequence encoding this CDR3. The chain has TRBV24-1 and TRBJ1-2, with a weak D call TRBD1 (6 bases). Germline CDR1 reads KGHDR; CDR2 reads SFDVKD. V was shortened by 3 bases and J by 2 bases, with 9 bases between the two germline ends. CDR3 size: 14 residues. The CDR3 DNA is TGTGCCACCAGTGATCCGGACAGCAACTATGGCTACACCTTC. This encodes CATSDPDSNYGYTF.

CDR3 coding DNA: TGTGCCAGCAGTACCCCCGGGACGGGGGTCTCTGGAAACACCATATATTTT. This gives the protein CASSTPGTGVSGNTIYF. This chain joins TRBV28 and TRBJ1-3, with a possible D match to TRBD1 (5 bases). CDR1 and CDR2 (germline): MDHEN, SYDVKM. The germline V and J ends were trimmed by 5 bases and 0 bases, with 17 bases remaining between them. This CDR3 has 17 amino acids.

The chain links TRBV3-1 (or the pseudogene TRBV3-2) to TRBJ1-1; D unclear. The CDR3 has 14 residues. V lost 3 bases, J lost 7 bases, and 15 bases lay in between. Germline V CDR1 and CDR2: LGHDT, YNNKEL (reference sequence). For the CDR3, the DNA is TGTGCCAGCAGCCATGTAGCTGTCGGCGGTGAAGCTTTCTTT. This sequence encodes CASSHVAVGGEAFF.

J is TRBJ1-3 and V is TRBV24-1; D gene unclear. The CDR3 has 14 residues. Trimming shortened V by 4 bases and J by 1 base, and 7 bases separated the two germline ends. Germline CDR1 and CDR2: KGHDR and SFDVKD. CDR3 coding DNA: TGTGCCACCAGTGACACAGTGTCTGGAAACACCATATATTTT. This sequence encodes CATSDTVSGNTIYF.

The rearrangement uses TRBV5-1 and TRBJ2-2; D may be TRBD1 (5 bases). The CDR3 loop spans 14 amino acids. Germline CDR1 and CDR2: SGHRS and YFSETQ. V shed 5 bases and J shed 5 bases, with 13 bases lying between them. For the CDR3, the DNA is TGCGCCAGCAGACAGGCTACGTTAACCGGGGAGCTGTTTTTT. Its translation: CASRQATLTGELFF.

The V gene is TRBV30, the J gene TRBJ1-1; D might be TRBD1 (6 bases). The CDR3 is made up of 18 amino acids. V shed 0 bases and J shed 0 bases, with 20 bases lying between them. Looked up from germline, CDR1 is GTSNPN and CDR2 is SVGIG (reference sequence). This chain's CDR3 is CAWSVGSYRATLNTEAFF. The DNA of the CDR3 is TGTGCCTGGAGTGTAGGATCTTACAGGGCCACTCTGAACACTGAAGCTTTCTTT.

V is TRBV24-1 and J is TRBJ2-5, with 9 bases lining up with TRBD1. J lost 6 bases, V lost 1 base, and 8 bases had no gene match. Germline lookup yields CDR1 KGHDR and CDR2 SFDVKD. CDR3 length equals 16 residues. CDR3: CATSDFTTGGRKTQYF. The CDR3 DNA follows: TGTGCCACCAGTGATTTTACGACAGGGGGTAGGAAGACCCAGTACTTC.

The sample holds a few counts of this clone. V gene TRBV29-1 combines with J gene TRBJ2-7, with 10 bases aligning to TRBD1. The trim removed 0 bases at V and 2 bases at J, leaving 4 bases unmatched. The CDR3 covers 15 residues. The V gene's germline CDR1 is SQVTM and CDR2 ANQGSEA. CDR3 nucleotide sequence: TGCAGCGTTGAAGATTCAGGACAGGGGGCCTACGAGCAGTACTTC. It specifies CSVEDSGQGAYEQYF.

The rearrangement links TRBV7-9 to TRBJ1-6; TRBD1 is a possible D gene (5 bases). CDR3 length: 16 residues. The germline V gene encodes CDR1 SEHNR and CDR2 FQNEAQ (reference sequence). Trimming stripped 1 base from V and 9 bases from J, with 16 bases between. CDR3 in DNA: TGTGCCAGCAGCTTAGGCGGGACGCAAACCCGTTCACCCCTCCACTTT. This encodes CASSLGGTQTRSPLHF. Drawing the rest from reference TRBV7-9 and TRBJ1-6, the complete variable domain is DTGVSQNPRHKITKRGQNVTFRCDPISEHNRLYWYRQTLGQGPEFLTYFQNEAQLEKSRLLSDRFSAERPKGSFSTLEIQRTEQGDSAMYLCASSLGGTQTRSPLHFGNGTRLTVT.

The V and J genes are TRBV5-5 and TRBJ1-3, with D uncertain. This CDR3 is built from 14 residues. Germline V lookup: CDR1 SGHKS, CDR2 YYEKEE (reference sequence). V lost 2 bases, J lost 0 bases, and 6 bases lay in between. CDR3 residues: CASSFGSSGNTIYF. The CDR3 nucleotides read TGTGCCAGCAGCTTCGGGAGCTCTGGAAACACCATATATTTT.

The chain uses TRBV19 and TRBJ1-4; 7 bases match TRBD1. Per germline, CDR1 LNHDA and CDR2 SQIVND (reference sequence). The CDR3 contains 13 residues. V lost 8 bases and J lost 4; bases outside the gene matches: 4. The CDR3 reads CASQRGLNEKLFF. The CDR3 DNA reads as TGTGCCAGTCAAAGGGGGCTTAATGAAAAACTGTTTTTT.

V gene TRBV29-1 combines with J gene TRBJ1-6; D possibly corresponds to TRBD1 (5 bases). The CDR3 loop spans 13 amino acids. The V end lost 6 bases, the J end lost 6 bases, and 12 bases lay between the germline ends. Per the germline V gene, CDR1 is SQVTM and CDR2 is ANQGSEA. Here the CDR3 reads CSVGGDINSPLHF. The CDR3 nucleotides are TGCAGCGTGGGGGGAGATATTAATTCACCCCTCCACTTT.

This clone came up once. The gene calls are TRBV6-5 and TRBJ1-2; 8 bases fit TRBD1. Germline loops: CDR1 MNHEY, CDR2 SVGAGI. Trimming took 6 bases from V and 11 from J; bases not matched to a gene: 14. This CDR3 region has 14 residues. The CDR3 nucleotides are TGTGCCAGCAGCGAGGCCAGGGGGCGCCAGGGTTACACCTTC. Protein sequence: CASSEARGRQGYTF.

The table lists this clone with a few counts. V gene TRBV5-6 combines with J gene TRBJ2-2, with D perhaps matching TRBD2 (6 bases). CDR3 length: 16 residues. CDR1 is SGHDT and CDR2 is YYEEEE in the germline V gene. Trimming removed 0 bases at V and 6 bases at J, with 15 bases between. This chain's CDR3 is CASSLAGGMRAGELFF. DNA of the CDR3: TGTGCCAGCAGCTTGGCCGGGGGAATGAGGGCCGGGGAGCTGTTTTTT. Full variable domain (outside the CDR3, taken from reference TRBV5-6 and TRBJ2-2): DAGVTQSPTHLIKTRGQQVTLRCSPKSGHDTVSWYQQALGQGPQFIFQYYEEEERQRGNFPDRFSGHQFPNYSSELNVNALLLGDSALYLCASSLAGGMRAGELFFGEGSRLTVL.

The V call is TRBV10-1, the J call TRBJ2-3, with a weak D call TRBD2 (6 bases). The CDR3 has 15 amino acids. Germline CDR1 WNHNN, CDR2 SYGVQD (reference sequence). Trimming removed 3 bases at V and 0 bases at J, with 10 bases between. For the CDR3, the DNA is TGCGCCAGCAGTGATAGCGGATCTAGCACAGATACGCAGTATTTT. Translation gives CASSDSGSSTDTQYF.

The chain uses TRBV5-6 and TRBJ2-4, with TRBD1 matching 7 bases. The CDR3 has 14 amino acids. V trimming: 4 bases; J trimming: 6 bases; junction bases outside the gene matches: 7. The germline V gene encodes CDR1 SGHDT and CDR2 YYEEEE. The CDR3 DNA is TGTGCCAGCAGCGCCAGGGGGAGAGGAAACATTCAGTACTTC. It codes for CASSARGRGNIQYF.

The chain employs TRBV12-5 and TRBJ2-3; no definite D call. The CDR3 sequence is 15 residues long. Trimming shortened V by 1 base and J by 1 base, and 9 bases separated the two germline ends. CDR1 and CDR2 from the germline V gene are LGHNT and FRNRAP. The CDR3 DNA is TGTGCTAGTGGTTTGGGGGCGCAGGGCACAGATACGCAGTATTTT. Protein sequence: CASGLGAQGTDTQYF.

The chain recombines TRBV7-2 with TRBJ1-3; 8 nucleotides match TRBD1. The germline CDR1 and CDR2 sequences are SGHTA and FQGNSA. The CDR3 has 16 residues. The trim removed 3 bases at V and 3 bases at J, leaving 7 bases unmatched. The CDR3 spells CASSFSPGTGGNTIYF. CDR3 bases: TGTGCCAGCAGCTTTTCTCCCGGGACAGGTGGAAACACCATATATTTT.

The J gene is TRBJ2-7, the V gene TRBV27, with D maybe TRBD1 (5 bases). V lost 6 bases and J 3 bases, leaving 18 bases between the germline ends. Germline V lookup: CDR1 MNHEY, CDR2 SMNVEV (reference sequence). The CDR3 is 15 residues long. CDR3 DNA: TGTGCCAGCAGCCGCGACCCTACAGGTTTCTACGAGCAGTACTTC. Protein product: CASSRDPTGFYEQYF.

This clone was observed once. CDR3 residues: CASSLMSAYEQYF. DNA of the CDR3: TGTGCCAGCAGCTTGATGAGTGCCTACGAGCAGTACTTC. This rearrangement joins TRBV7-9 to TRBJ2-7; D remains unclear. The CDR3 runs to 13 residues. Germline assignment: CDR1 SEHNR and CDR2 FQNEAQ (reference sequence). V lost 3 bases and J 2 bases, leaving 8 bases between the germline ends.

This sequence joins TRBV11-3 and TRBJ2-2, with TRBD2 as a possible D gene (6 bases). This CDR3 comprises 14 residues. V lost 5 bases to trimming and J lost 5 bases, with 12 bases between them. Germline-derived CDR1 and CDR2 are SGHNT and YENEEA. The CDR3 DNA follows: TGTGCCAGCAGCCCCCGTGGGGGGACCGGGGAGCTGTTTTTT. Translated: CASSPRGGTGELFF. Full variable domain (rest looked up from reference TRBV11-3 and TRBJ2-2): EAGVVQSPRYKIIEKKQPVAFWCNPISGHNTLYWYLQNLGQGPELLIRYENEEAVDDSQLPKDRFSAERLKGVDSTLKIQPAELGDSAVYLCASSPRGGTGELFFGEGSRLTVL.

The chain combines TRBV5-1 with TRBJ1-2; TRBD1 agrees at 11 bases. Germline trimming cut 4 bases from V and 8 bases from J; bases unmatched to any gene: 7. This CDR3 spans 14 amino acids. CDR1 is SGHRS, CDR2 YFSETQ, per germline. This chain's CDR3 is CASSQKGQGDGYTF. CDR3 coding DNA: TGCGCCAGCAGCCAAAAGGGACAGGGGGACGGCTACACCTTC.

This clone has a handful of counts. The chain recombines TRBV25-1 with TRBJ2-1; 8 bases line up with TRBD2. Trimming at V came to 3 bases and at J to 7 bases, leaving 11 bases not matched to a gene. The germline V gene encodes CDR1 MGHDK and CDR2 SYGVNS. The length of the CDR3 is 16 residues. CDR3 amino acids: CASSDSGLGRENEQFF. CDR3 nucleotides: TGTGCCAGCAGTGATTCGGGACTAGGCCGCGAGAATGAGCAGTTCTTC. The full variable domain, in which reference TRBV25-1 and TRBJ2-1 provide the parts outside the CDR3, is EADIYQTPRYLVIGTGKKITLECSQTMGHDKMYWYQQDPGMELHLIHYSYGVNSTEKGDLSSESTVSRIRTEHFPLTLESARPSHTSQYLCASSDSGLGRENEQFFGPGTRLTVL.

This chain links TRBV7-9 with TRBJ1-3; a possible D gene is TRBD1 (5 bases). This CDR3 contains 14 residues. With 3 bases removed from V and 3 bases from J, the gap between germline ends came to 9 bases. Germline V gives CDR1 SEHNR, CDR2 FQNEAQ (reference sequence). CDR3 nucleotides: TGTGCCAGCAGCTTTGGGGGGGTTGGAAACACCATATATTTT. As protein: CASSFGGVGNTIYF. Looking up the rest from reference TRBV7-9 and TRBJ1-3 gives the full variable domain: DTGVSQNPRHKITKRGQNVTFRCDPISEHNRLYWYRQTLGQGPEFLTYFQNEAQLEKSRLLSDRFSAERPKGSFSTLEIQRTEQGDSAMYLCASSFGGVGNTIYFGEGSWLTVV.